The next 6 T cell receptor beta chains were all read from a single sample in a study of blood T cell repertoires in COVID-19. Profiled with immunoSEQ multiplex PCR; TCRdb holds only in-frame clones, not every one. This sample has 72,000 or so clones, with 80% to 90% found just once. Sequenced material: peripheral blood. The receptors were sampled from a human donor in a cohort sampled during active COVID-19.

The rearrangement joins TRBV9 to TRBJ2-5, with TRBD1 matching over 11 bases. The germline CDR1 and CDR2 sequences are SGDLS and YYNGEE. CDR3 size: 16 residues. V gave up 2 bases and J gave up 7 bases; unmatched junction bases: 10. CDR3 sequence (DNA): TGTGCCAGCAGCGTGGCCGGGACAGGGGGTTTAGGGACCCAGTACTTC. It specifies CASSVAGTGGLGTQYF.

In this sample, this clone turned up once. The chain recombines TRBV9 with TRBJ1-4; D ambiguous. V was cut by 0 bases and J by 0 bases, with 12 bases left in between. Germline V gene lookup returns CDR1 SGDLS and CDR2 YYNGEE. CDR3 size: 17 residues. The CDR3 bases are TGTGCCAGCAGCGTAGGTCGGGGATCGGCAACTAATGAAAAACTGTTTTTT. This translates into CASSVGRGSATNEKLFF.

The gene calls are TRBV4-1 and TRBJ2-1; D may be TRBD2 (7 bases). The germline V and J ends were trimmed by 4 bases and 8 bases, with 15 bases remaining between them. This CDR3 has 14 residues. CDR1 and CDR2 from the germline V gene are MGHRA and YSYEKL. CDR3 DNA: TGCGCCAGCAGCCGAAATCAGGGGAGGGATGAGCAGTTCTTC. Protein sequence: CASSRNQGRDEQFF.

This clone was seen more than once but under ten times. The J gene is TRBJ2-2, the V gene TRBV18; TRBD2 aligns across 8 bases. Germline CDR1 reads KGHSH; CDR2 reads LQKENI. The V segment lost 1 base and the J segment 7 bases; nucleotides outside the gene matches: 2. The length of the CDR3 is 14 residues. The CDR3: CASSPQRESGELFF. In DNA form, the CDR3 reads TGTGCCAGCTCACCACAGCGGGAGAGCGGGGAGCTGTTTTTT.

J is TRBJ2-3 and V is TRBV7-8; 7 nucleotides agree with TRBD1. Trimming at V came to 1 base and at J to 3 bases, leaving 7 bases not matched to a gene. The CDR3 spans 16 residues. CDR1 is SGHVS and CDR2 is FQNEAQ in the germline V gene. In DNA form, the CDR3 reads TGTGCCAGCAGCTTAGGGGACAGAGGGTTTACAGATACGCAGTATTTT. It translates to CASSLGDRGFTDTQYF.

With respect to this clone: No DNA is shown, since the ends of the CDR3 on it are uncertain; the CDR3 is the one TCRdb lists. The rearrangement links TRBV12-2 to TRBJ2-2; TRBD2, the D gene given by the table, was not confirmed from the DNA. TRBV12-2 constitutes a pseudogene. 19 amino acids form the CDR3, both terminal residues included. The CDR3 loop reads CASRSRGGWGGGAPGELFF.